These 21 T cell receptor beta chains share one sample of origin, sequenced in a study of blood T cells in healthy people across ages. A second PCR, run for about 6 to 12 cycles, used a sample-barcoded 5' primer plus a J-beta primer mix. MiXCR, applied by TCRdb to the 5' RACE reads, yields one record per CDR3 protein. The table has 650,000 to 700,000 distinct CDR3 sequences, less than 40% seen once. The sample consisted of blood. Every receptor here comes from a woman of 80 years or more in good health.

This clonotype was counted many times. CDR3 DNA sequence: TGCAGTGCTAAAACCCGAGGACAGGGGCTCTATAATTCACCCCTCCACTTT. Protein product: CSAKTRGQGLYNSPLHF. The chain couples TRBV20-1 to TRBJ1-6; 9 nucleotides match TRBD1. The V gene end was trimmed by 4 bases and the J gene end by 3 bases; junction bases not matched to a gene: 10. Germline loops: CDR1 DFQATT, CDR2 SNEGSKA (reference sequence). The CDR3 is made up of 17 amino acids.

The chain joins TRBV20-1 to TRBJ1-2; D is possibly TRBD1 (5 bases). This CDR3 contains 15 residues. Germline V gene lookup returns CDR1 DFQATT and CDR2 SNEGSKA (reference sequence). The V gene lost 5 bases and the J gene lost 5 bases, with 21 bases spanning the gap. CDR3 sequence (DNA): TGCAGTGCTGGTTCGGACCACCCCGGGGGATATGGCTACACCTTC. Protein sequence: CSAGSDHPGGYGYTF.

On this clonotype: A much larger clonotype is one base distant, so this may be a read error. This chain joins TRBV5-1 and TRBJ2-7, with 7 bases fitting TRBD1. After removal of 4 bases from V and 12 bases from J, the junction contained 19 bases not matched to a gene. CDR3 size: 15 residues. CDR1 and CDR2 (germline): SGHRS, YFSETQ. CDR3 in DNA: TGCGCCAGCAGCCCGGGACAGCCTGACTGGGAGACCCGGTACTTC. Translating it yields CASSPGQPDWETRYF.

This clonotype was detected a few times. V usage is TRBV7-9 and J usage is TRBJ1-1; 9 positions agree with TRBD1. In germline, CDR1 is SEHNR, CDR2 FQNEAQ (reference sequence). Trimming took 4 bases from V and 5 from J; bases not matched to a gene: 11. This CDR3 is built from 16 residues. The CDR3 sequence: CASSSDAQGAHTEAFF. The CDR3 DNA reads as TGTGCCAGCAGCTCCGACGCACAGGGGGCGCATACTGAAGCTTTCTTT. Combining the CDR3 with reference TRBV7-9 and TRBJ1-1 gives the whole variable domain DTGVSQNPRHKITKRGQNVTFRCDPISEHNRLYWYRQTLGQGPEFLTYFQNEAQLEKSRLLSDRFSAERPKGSFSTLEIQRTEQGDSAMYLCASSSDAQGAHTEAFFGQGTRLTVV.

Many counts were recorded for this clonotype. The DNA for the CDR3 is TGTGCCAGCAGCTCCGGACTAGATACGCAGTATTTT. Protein: CASSSGLDTQYF. V gene TRBV7-9 combines with J gene TRBJ2-3; tentative D call: TRBD2 (5 bases). CDR1 is SEHNR, CDR2 FQNEAQ, per germline (reference sequence). This CDR3 comprises 12 residues. With 4 bases removed from V and 5 bases from J, the gap between germline ends came to 7 bases.

The chain joins TRBV7-2 to TRBJ2-5; TRBD1 matches 8 bases. The J call may be incorrect, as the DNA end agrees better with TRBJ2-7. The CDR3 runs 14 residues. Germline-derived CDR1 and CDR2 are SGHTA and FQGNSA. The CDR3 bases are TGTGCCAGCAGCACTTCACAGGGGGTCTACGAGCAGTACTTC. Encoded protein: CASSTSQGVYEQYF.

This clonotype was picked up many times. V gene TRBV29-1 combines with J gene TRBJ2-3; D may be TRBD1 (5 bases). Germline assignment: CDR1 SQVTM and CDR2 ANQGSEA. This CDR3 contains 14 residues. Deletions cut 4 bases from V and 1 base from J, with 12 bases between. CDR3 sequence: CSVVGRVGTDTQYF. The CDR3 DNA sequence: TGCAGCGTTGTGGGCAGGGTGGGCACAGATACGCAGTATTTT.

The rearrangement links TRBV20-1 to TRBJ2-1, with 12 bases fitting TRBD2. CDR3 length: 15 amino acids. Germline-derived CDR1 and CDR2 are DFQATT and SNEGSKA (reference sequence). The V segment lost 5 bases and the J segment 2 bases; nucleotides outside the gene matches: 4. DNA for the CDR3: TGCAGTGCTTTACTAGCGGGGGGCCCCTACAATGAGCAGTTCTTC. Translating gives CSALLAGGPYNEQFF.

This clonotype was seen repeatedly, ten times or more. This chain connects TRBV18 to TRBJ2-7, with 9 bases matching TRBD1. The CDR3 covers 16 residues. Germline CDR1 and CDR2: KGHSH and LQKENI. Trimming took 6 bases from V and 2 from J; bases not matched to a gene: 11. In DNA form, the CDR3 reads TGTGCCAGCTCCCCGCTCGGGGGACAGGGCCCCTACGAGCAGTACTTC. Translating gives CASSPLGGQGPYEQYF.

The chain uses TRBV12-3 or TRBV12-4 and TRBJ2-3; D unresolved. This CDR3 comprises 15 residues. The V gene lost 3 bases and the J gene lost 11 bases, with 21 bases spanning the gap. CDR3 amino acids: CASSLDGERADVQYF. The DNA of the CDR3 is TGTGCCAGCAGTTTGGACGGAGAGAGAGCAGATGTGCAGTATTTT.

This clonotype was observed many times. The chain joins TRBV20-1 to TRBJ1-1, with 8 nucleotides matching TRBD1. Germline loops: CDR1 DFQATT, CDR2 SNEGSKA (reference sequence). This CDR3 contains 16 residues. Trimming at V came to 3 bases and at J to 0 bases, leaving 9 bases not matched to a gene. The CDR3 DNA reads TGCAGTGCTAGGGTCAGGGGGCGAGGACTGAACACTGAAGCTTTCTTT. Its protein product is CSARVRGRGLNTEAFF.

The chain is built from TRBV7-2 and TRBJ1-4; 11 bases are shared with TRBD1. The CDR3 is 15 residues long. With 2 bases clipped from V and 7 bases from J, the junction kept 3 bases outside the gene matches. Germline V gene data show CDR1 as SGHTA and CDR2 as FQGNSA. The CDR3 sequence is CASSLLGTGGEKLFF. The DNA for the CDR3 is TGTGCCAGCAGCTTACTCGGGACAGGGGGTGAAAAACTGTTTTTT.

V gene TRBV7-2 combines with J gene TRBJ2-1; 8 bases map to TRBD2. The CDR3 consists of 15 residues. Germline lookup yields CDR1 SGHTA and CDR2 FQGNSA. J was trimmed by 7 bases and V by 5 bases; bases with no gene match: 10. CDR3 amino acids: CASSPAPRGGNEQFF. The CDR3 bases are TGTGCCAGCAGCCCGGCCCCCCGCGGGGGGAATGAGCAGTTCTTC.

This clonotype was detected ten times or more. This sequence joins TRBV7-6 and TRBJ2-1, with D possibly TRBD1 on 6 matching bases. The CDR3 is made up of 15 amino acids. Germline V gene data show CDR1 as SGHVS and CDR2 as FNYEAQ. The V end was cut by 2 bases, the J end by 1 base, with 9 bases between. The CDR3 protein is CASSLSDSSYNEQFF. The CDR3 DNA follows: TGTGCCAGCAGCTTATCGGACAGTTCCTACAATGAGCAGTTCTTC.

This rearrangement joins TRBV19 to TRBJ2-7, with 8 bases identical to TRBD2. The V gene end was trimmed by 4 bases and the J gene end by 3 bases; junction bases not matched to a gene: 8. The germline CDR1 and CDR2 sequences are LNHDA and SQIVND (reference sequence). This CDR3 comprises 15 residues. Here the CDR3 DNA reads TGTGCCAGTAGTAAGGGGCTAGCGGGCCACTACGAGCAGTACTTC. It translates to CASSKGLAGHYEQYF.

This clonotype was seen a few times. The chain is built from TRBV28 and TRBJ2-1; D might be TRBD1 (6 bases). The J call may be mistaken, given a closer DNA end match to TRBJ2-7. This CDR3 contains 16 residues. Germline V lookup: CDR1 MDHEN, CDR2 SYDVKM. CDR3 loop: CASRQQGDGSYNEQYF. DNA for the CDR3: TGTGCCAGCAGACAACAGGGCGACGGGTCCTACAATGAGCAGTACTTC.

The chain uses TRBV4-1 and TRBJ2-5, with D unresolved. This CDR3 contains 15 residues. CDR1 and CDR2 (germline): MGHRA, YSYEKL. Trimming took 1 base from V and 2 from J, leaving 11 bases between them. The CDR3 sequence: CASSQGTVDQETQYF. The DNA of the CDR3 is TGCGCCAGCAGCCAAGGAACGGTTGATCAAGAGACCCAGTACTTC.

This clonotype came up many times. The chain links TRBV5-1 to TRBJ2-7; TRBD1 matches 8 bases. The CDR3 is 16 amino acids. Per the germline V gene, CDR1 is SGHRS and CDR2 is YFSETQ. V lost 0 bases to trimming and J lost 2 bases; unmatched junction nucleotides: 7. CDR3 loop: CASSLGARGRPYEQYF. CDR3 DNA sequence: TGCGCCAGCAGCTTGGGAGCCAGGGGGCGACCCTACGAGCAGTACTTC.

This clonotype occurred many times. The chain uses TRBV7-6 and TRBJ1-5; D unclear. Trimming cost V 4 bases and J 5 bases, with 9 bases left between them. The CDR3 spans 13 residues. The germline V gene encodes CDR1 SGHVS and CDR2 FNYEAQ. The chain's CDR3 is CASSSARDQPQHF. Written as DNA, the CDR3 is TGTGCCAGCAGCTCCGCCAGAGATCAGCCCCAGCATTTT.

The chain combines TRBV7-2 with TRBJ1-3; no clear D gene. Trimming took 0 bases from V and 0 from J, leaving 6 bases between them. The germline V gene encodes CDR1 SGHTA and CDR2 FQGNSA. This CDR3 is built from 15 residues. The CDR3 sequence is CASSLADSSGNTIYF. The CDR3, as DNA: TGTGCCAGCAGCTTAGCGGACTCCTCTGGAAACACCATATATTTT.

This clonotype was found a few times. A much more abundant neighbour one base away suggests this may be a read error. The V and J genes are TRBV12-3 or TRBV12-4 and TRBJ2-1; a possible D gene is TRBD2 (5 bases). The CDR3 consists of 12 residues. The chain's CDR3 is CASGFSEGEQFF. Here the CDR3 DNA reads TGTGCCAGCGGTTTTTCCGAGGGTGAGCAGTTCTTC.